Included here is one TCR beta chain sequence, with context. The data derive from a study of blood T cell repertoires in COVID-19. Background on the study: Both acute and convalescent COVID-19 samples were obtained from the United States, Italy and Spain.

V was clipped by 5 bases and J by 4 bases, with 2 bases between them. The V gene's germline CDR1 is MDHEN and CDR2 SYDVKM. The CDR3 has 10 amino acids. Per the original data handling: Amplification from reference gene primers served as the basis for estimated nucleated cell counts. TCRdb's copy holds only in-frame clones and misses some; the assay was immunoSEQ multiplex PCR. The V and J calls and clone size were taken over from that table, and D and trimming were inferred from the DNA. The sample holds 40,000 or so clones, 90% seen once. The sequenced sample consisted of peripheral blood. The TCR originated in a man in his sixties with active or convalescent COVID-19. V is TRBV28 and J is TRBJ2-5, with D uncertain. CDR3 sequence reads: CASSLETQYF. CDR3 nucleotides: TGTGCCAGCAGTCTAGAGACCCAGTACTTC.